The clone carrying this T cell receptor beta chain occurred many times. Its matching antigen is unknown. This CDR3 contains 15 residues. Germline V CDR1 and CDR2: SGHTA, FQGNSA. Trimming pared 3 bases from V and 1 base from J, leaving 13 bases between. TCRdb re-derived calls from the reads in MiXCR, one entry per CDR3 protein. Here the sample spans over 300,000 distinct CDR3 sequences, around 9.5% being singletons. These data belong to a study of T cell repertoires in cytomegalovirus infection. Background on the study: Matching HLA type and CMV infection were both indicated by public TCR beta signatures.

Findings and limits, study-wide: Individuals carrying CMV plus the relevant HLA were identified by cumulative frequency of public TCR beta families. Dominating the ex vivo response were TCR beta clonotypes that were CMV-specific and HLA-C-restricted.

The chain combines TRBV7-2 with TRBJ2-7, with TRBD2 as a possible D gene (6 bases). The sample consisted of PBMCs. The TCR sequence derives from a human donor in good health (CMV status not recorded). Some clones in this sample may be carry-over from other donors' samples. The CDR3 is CASSFKVADSYEQYF. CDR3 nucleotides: TGTGCCAGCAGCTTTAAGGTAGCGGATTCCTACGAGCAGTACTTC.